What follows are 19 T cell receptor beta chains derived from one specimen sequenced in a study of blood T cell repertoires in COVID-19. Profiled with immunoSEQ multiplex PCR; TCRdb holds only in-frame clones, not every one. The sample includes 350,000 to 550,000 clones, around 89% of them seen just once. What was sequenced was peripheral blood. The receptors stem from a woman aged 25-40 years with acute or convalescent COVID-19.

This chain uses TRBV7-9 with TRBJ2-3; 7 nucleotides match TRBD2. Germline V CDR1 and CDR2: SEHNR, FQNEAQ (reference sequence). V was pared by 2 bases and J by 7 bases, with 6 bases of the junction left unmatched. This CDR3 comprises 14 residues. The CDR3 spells CASSLSGEMNTQYF. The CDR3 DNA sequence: TGTGCCAGCAGCTTAAGCGGGGAAATGAATACGCAGTATTTT.

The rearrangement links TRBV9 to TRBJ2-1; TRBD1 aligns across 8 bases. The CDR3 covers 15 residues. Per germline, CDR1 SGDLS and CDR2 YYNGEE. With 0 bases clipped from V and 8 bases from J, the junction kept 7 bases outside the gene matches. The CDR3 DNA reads TGTGCCAGCAGCGTAGAAGGCAGGGGGCATGATGAGCAGTTCTTC. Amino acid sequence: CASSVEGRGHDEQFF.

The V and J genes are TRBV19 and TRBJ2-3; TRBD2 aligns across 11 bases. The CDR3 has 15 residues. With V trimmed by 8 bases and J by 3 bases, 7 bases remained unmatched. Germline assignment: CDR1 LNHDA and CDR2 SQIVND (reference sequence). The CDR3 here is CASGDLAGGTDTQYF. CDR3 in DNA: TGTGCCAGTGGGGACTTAGCGGGGGGGACAGATACGCAGTATTTT.

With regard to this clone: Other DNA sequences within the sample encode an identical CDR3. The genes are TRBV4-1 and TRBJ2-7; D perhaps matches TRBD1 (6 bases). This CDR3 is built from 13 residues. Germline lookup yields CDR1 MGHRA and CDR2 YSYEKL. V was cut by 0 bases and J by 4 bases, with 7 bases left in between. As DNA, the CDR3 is TGCGCCAGCAGCCAAGAACAGGGTTACGAGCAGTACTTC. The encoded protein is CASSQEQGYEQYF.

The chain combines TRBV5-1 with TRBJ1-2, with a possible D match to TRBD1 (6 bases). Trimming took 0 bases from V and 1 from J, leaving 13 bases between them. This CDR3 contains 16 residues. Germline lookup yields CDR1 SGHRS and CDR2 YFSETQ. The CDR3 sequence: CASSLELGGLNYGYTF. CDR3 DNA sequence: TGCGCCAGCAGCTTGGAGCTCGGGGGGCTTAACTATGGCTACACCTTC.

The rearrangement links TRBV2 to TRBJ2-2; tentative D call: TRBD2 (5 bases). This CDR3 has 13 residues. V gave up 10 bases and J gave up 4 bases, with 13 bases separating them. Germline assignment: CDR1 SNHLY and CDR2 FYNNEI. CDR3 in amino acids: CATGSGGTGELFF. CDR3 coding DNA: TGTGCCACCGGGTCAGGAGGCACCGGGGAGCTGTTTTTT.

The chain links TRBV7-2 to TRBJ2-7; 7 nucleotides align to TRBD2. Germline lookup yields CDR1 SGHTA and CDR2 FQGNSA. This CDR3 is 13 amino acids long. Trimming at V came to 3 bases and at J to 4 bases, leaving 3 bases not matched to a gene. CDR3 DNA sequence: TGTGCCAGCAGCTTCGCCGGGAGGTACGAGCAGTACTTC. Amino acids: CASSFAGRYEQYF.

CDR3 coding DNA: TGTGCCAGCAGCTTAGGACTAGCGGGGAGCGCTAGCACAGATACGCAGTATTTT. Protein product: CASSLGLAGSASTDTQYF. V usage is TRBV11-2 and J usage is TRBJ2-3, with 11 bases identical to TRBD2. Germline CDR1 SGHAT, CDR2 FQNNGV. V lost 1 base and J lost 0; bases outside the gene matches: 6. The CDR3 sequence is 18 residues long.

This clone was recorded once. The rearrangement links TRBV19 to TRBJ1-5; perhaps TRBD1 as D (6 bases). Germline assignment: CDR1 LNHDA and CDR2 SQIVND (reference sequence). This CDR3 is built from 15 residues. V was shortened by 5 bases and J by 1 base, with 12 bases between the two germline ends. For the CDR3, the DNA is TGTGCCAGTAGTTTACAGGGATACAGCAATCAGCCCCAGCATTTT. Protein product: CASSLQGYSNQPQHF.

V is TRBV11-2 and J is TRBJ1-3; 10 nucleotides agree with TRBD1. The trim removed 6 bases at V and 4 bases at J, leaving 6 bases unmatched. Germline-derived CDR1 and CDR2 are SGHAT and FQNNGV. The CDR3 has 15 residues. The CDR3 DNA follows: TGTGCCAGCAGGACAGGGGGCGCATGGGGAAACACCATATATTTT. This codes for CASRTGGAWGNTIYF.

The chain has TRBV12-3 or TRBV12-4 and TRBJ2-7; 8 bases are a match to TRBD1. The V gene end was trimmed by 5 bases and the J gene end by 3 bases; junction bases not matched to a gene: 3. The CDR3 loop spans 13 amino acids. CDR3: CASSPTGGYEQYF. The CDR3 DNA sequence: TGTGCCAGCAGTCCCACAGGGGGCTACGAGCAGTACTTC.

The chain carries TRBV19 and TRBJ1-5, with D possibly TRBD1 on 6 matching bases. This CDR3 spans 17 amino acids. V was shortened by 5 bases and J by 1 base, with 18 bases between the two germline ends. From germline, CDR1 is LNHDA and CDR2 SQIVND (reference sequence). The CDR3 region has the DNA TGTGCCAGTAGTTGGGGGGGCGCCGGCCGGAGCAATCAGCCCCAGCATTTT. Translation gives CASSWGGAGRSNQPQHF.

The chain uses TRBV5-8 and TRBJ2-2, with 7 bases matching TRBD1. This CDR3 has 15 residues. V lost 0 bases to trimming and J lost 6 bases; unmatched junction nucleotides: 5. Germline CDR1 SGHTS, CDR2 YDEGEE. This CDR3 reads CASSLEGAFAGELFF. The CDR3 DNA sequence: TGTGCCAGCAGCTTGGAGGGGGCGTTCGCCGGGGAGCTGTTTTTT.

As DNA, the CDR3 is TGTGCCACCAGTGATGACAGGGGCAATCAGCCCCAGCATTTT. It codes for CATSDDRGNQPQHF. The chain joins TRBV24-1 to TRBJ1-5; TRBD1 aligns across 7 bases. The CDR3 is made up of 14 amino acids. The germline CDR1 and CDR2 sequences are KGHDR and SFDVKD. The J segment lost 2 bases and the V segment lost 3 bases, leaving 0 bases of the junction unmatched.

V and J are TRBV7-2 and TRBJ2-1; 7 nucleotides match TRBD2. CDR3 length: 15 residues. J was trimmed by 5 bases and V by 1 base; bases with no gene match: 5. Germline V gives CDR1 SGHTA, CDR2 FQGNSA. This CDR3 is CASSLDTSVHNEQFF. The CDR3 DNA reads TGTGCCAGCAGCTTAGATACTAGCGTCCACAATGAGCAGTTCTTC.

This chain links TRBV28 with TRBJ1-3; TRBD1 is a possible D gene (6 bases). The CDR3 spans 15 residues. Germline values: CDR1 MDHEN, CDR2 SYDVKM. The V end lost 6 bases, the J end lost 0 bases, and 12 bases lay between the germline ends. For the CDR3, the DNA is TGTGCCAGCAGCAAATCAGGGGACTCTGGAAACACCATATATTTT. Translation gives CASSKSGDSGNTIYF.

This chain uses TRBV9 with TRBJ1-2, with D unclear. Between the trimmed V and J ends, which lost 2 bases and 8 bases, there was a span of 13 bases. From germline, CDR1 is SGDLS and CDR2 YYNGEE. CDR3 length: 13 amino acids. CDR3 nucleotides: TGTGCCAGCAGCGTCCATCTAGGAGGGGGCTACACCTTC. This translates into CASSVHLGGGYTF.

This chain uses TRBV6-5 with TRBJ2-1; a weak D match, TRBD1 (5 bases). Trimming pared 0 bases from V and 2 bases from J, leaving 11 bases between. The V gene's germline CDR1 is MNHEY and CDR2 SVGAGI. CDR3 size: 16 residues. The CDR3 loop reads CASSYSGRRPYNEQFF. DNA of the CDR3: TGTGCCAGCAGTTACTCGGGGCGTAGGCCCTACAATGAGCAGTTCTTC.

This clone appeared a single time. The CDR3 DNA reads as TGTGCCAGCAGTCACCGGGACAGGGATTACAATGAGCAGTTCTTC. This encodes CASSHRDRDYNEQFF. The chain couples TRBV6-2 or TRBV6-3 to TRBJ2-1; 9 nucleotides align to TRBD1. The ends lost 5 bases at V and 4 bases at J; junction bases unmatched: 6. The germline V gene has CDR1 MNHEY and CDR2 SVGEGT. CDR3 size: 15 residues.